By share, the clone carrying this T cell receptor gamma chain counts as medium-sized (0.01 to 0.1%). In the same sample, other DNA sequences code for this CDR3. TCRdb re-processed the RT-PCR reads using CATT. The sample contains roughly 1,800 gamma-chain clones, less than 3.5% of which appear only once. The data belong to a study of gamma-delta T cells after stem cell transplantation. V lost 3 bases and J lost 8; bases outside the gene matches: 1. The CDR3 spans 14 residues. In germline, CDR1 is GITISATS, CDR2 ISYDGTV (reference sequence). The sample taken for sequencing was gamma-delta T cells. V gene TRGV9 combines with J gene TRGJP. This TCR was recovered from a human donor. It is not recorded whose cells these are; they may come from a transplant donor. The CDR3 reads CALWEKLGKKIKVF. The CDR3, as DNA: TGTGCCTTGTGGGAGAAGTTGGGCAAAAAAATCAAGGTATTT.